The 15 T cell receptor beta chains below were found in one sample sequenced in a study of radiotherapy plus CTLA-4 blockade in lung cancer. Repertoires were generated with immunoSEQ multiplex PCR, while TCRdb's copy carries only in-frame clones and drops some. The sample carries almost 55,000 clones, approximately 79% recorded once. The sample consisted of peripheral blood, taken from a patient treated with radiotherapy plus ipilimumab. The source of these receptors is a human donor with non-small cell lung cancer who had a partial response to radiotherapy plus ipilimumab.

The J gene is TRBJ2-5, the V gene TRBV28, with TRBD2 identical over 14 bases. The ends lost 4 bases at V and 5 bases at J; junction bases unmatched: 15. Germline V gene sequence: CDR1 MDHEN, CDR2 SYDVKM. The CDR3 has 19 amino acids. The chain's CDR3 is CASSSMTSGGGTSFETQYF. CDR3 coding DNA: TGTGCCAGCAGTTCCATGACTAGCGGGGGGGGAACCTCATTCGAGACCCAGTACTTC.

J is TRBJ1-2 and V is TRBV5-4; 10 bases agree with TRBD1. V shed 2 bases and J 4 bases; nucleotides not matched to a gene: 5. The CDR3 runs to 15 residues. Germline V gene sequence: CDR1 SGHNT, CDR2 YYREEE (reference sequence). CDR3 amino acids: CASSLGGQGLYGYTF. CDR3 nucleotide sequence: TGTGCCAGCAGCTTAGGGGGACAGGGGCTCTATGGCTACACCTTC.

V usage is TRBV7-2 and J usage is TRBJ2-5, with TRBD1 matching 12 bases. V was pared by 2 bases and J by 2 bases, with 3 bases of the junction left unmatched. This CDR3 spans 16 amino acids. Germline V gene data show CDR1 as SGHTA and CDR2 as FQGNSA. CDR3 DNA: TGTGCCAGCAGCTTACCGGGACAGGGGGCACAAGAGACCCAGTACTTC. Encoded protein: CASSLPGQGAQETQYF.

As for this clone: Additional DNA sequences in this sample encode the identical CDR3. The rearrangement uses TRBV9 and TRBJ1-6; D uncertain. Trimming took 3 bases from V and 13 from J, leaving 11 bases between them. Germline V gene data show CDR1 as SGDLS and CDR2 as YYNGEE. This CDR3 spans 12 amino acids. The CDR3 here is CASSAYGSPLHF. Written as DNA, the CDR3 is TGTGCCAGCAGCGCGTACGGTTCGCCCCTCCACTTT.

The rearrangement joins TRBV18 to TRBJ1-1; 8 nucleotides line up with TRBD1. V was pared by 3 bases and J by 0 bases, with 12 bases of the junction left unmatched. The CDR3 loop spans 18 amino acids. Per the germline V gene, CDR1 is KGHSH and CDR2 is LQKENI. CDR3 loop: CASSPIDRGYPMNTEAFF. CDR3 nucleotides: TGTGCCAGCTCACCTATCGACAGGGGATACCCCATGAACACTGAAGCTTTCTTT.

The gene calls are TRBV5-4 and TRBJ2-5; the match to TRBD2 covers 8 bases. The CDR3 extends over 14 amino acids. Trimming took 5 bases from V and 5 from J; bases not matched to a gene: 8. Germline V gene lookup returns CDR1 SGHNT and CDR2 YYREEE (reference sequence). CDR3 sequence reads: CASRRGGGAETQYF. DNA of the CDR3: TGTGCCAGCAGACGGGGGGGCGGGGCGGAGACCCAGTACTTC.

The V gene is TRBV27, the J gene TRBJ1-4; perhaps TRBD1 as D (6 bases). Between the trimmed V and J ends, which lost 5 bases and 7 bases, there was a span of 17 bases. The CDR3 sequence is 15 residues long. CDR1 and CDR2 (germline): MNHEY, SMNVEV (reference sequence). The CDR3 loop reads CASSRGGGDSEKLFF. CDR3 sequence (DNA): TGTGCCAGCAGTAGAGGGGGGGGAGACAGTGAAAAACTGTTTTTT.

The CDR3 DNA reads TGTGCCAGCAGCTTAGTACAGCAAGAGACCCAGTACTTC. It is translated as CASSLVQQETQYF. The chain combines TRBV7-9 with TRBJ2-5, with D unclear. The CDR3 is 13 amino acids. Trimming left V 1 base short and J 2 bases short, with 5 bases between. The germline CDR1 and CDR2 sequences are SEHNR and FQNEAQ (reference sequence).

This clone is a singleton in its sample. The chain is built from TRBV6-1 and TRBJ2-3, with 11 positions matching TRBD2. Germline CDR1 and CDR2: MNHNS and SASEGT. This CDR3 is 15 amino acids long. V trimming: 6 bases; J trimming: 3 bases; junction bases outside the gene matches: 5. The CDR3: CASRQTSGGTDTQYF. The CDR3 nucleotides read TGTGCCAGCAGGCAAACTAGCGGGGGTACAGATACGCAGTATTTT.

This chain links TRBV23-1 with TRBJ2-4, with a possible D match to TRBD2 (7 bases). TRBV23-1 is treated as an ORF (open reading frame) with a function not yet certain. The V gene lost 6 bases and the J gene lost 0 bases, with 15 bases spanning the gap. This CDR3 is built from 16 residues. Written as DNA, the CDR3 is TGCGCCAGCAGCCGGGGGGCAAAACTAGCCAAAAACATTCAGTACTTC. This sequence encodes CASSRGAKLAKNIQYF.

In its sample, this clone was seen a few times. CDR3 amino acids: CASGPPRWDEQFF. In nucleotides, the CDR3 is TGTGCCAGCGGGCCTCCCCGGTGGGATGAGCAGTTCTTC. This chain joins TRBV7-9 and TRBJ2-1; D gene uncertain. There are 13 residues in the CDR3. Trimming removed 8 bases from V and 8 bases from J, with 16 bases in between. CDR1 and CDR2 from the germline V gene are SEHNR and FQNEAQ (reference sequence).

This sequence joins TRBV5-1 and TRBJ2-6, with D unresolved. The CDR3 extends over 17 amino acids. The germline V gene has CDR1 SGHRS and CDR2 YFSETQ. V was clipped by 0 bases and J by 2 bases, with 12 bases between them. The CDR3 nucleotides are TGCGCCAGCAGCTTGGTAGGCTCTAGTGCTGGGGCCAACGTCCTGACTTTC. This sequence encodes CASSLVGSSAGANVLTF.

There are a few counts of this clone. The chain has TRBV4-3 and TRBJ2-3; weak D call: TRBD2 (6 bases). Trimming left V 0 bases short and J 1 base short, with 11 bases between. The CDR3 covers 16 residues. Germline loops: CDR1 LGHNA, CDR2 YSLEER. The CDR3 reads CASSQEGGTRTDTQYF. The CDR3 DNA sequence: TGCGCCAGCAGCCAAGAGGGGGGTACCCGCACAGATACGCAGTATTTT.

CDR3 loop: CASSLVQGNTGELFF. The CDR3, as DNA: TGCGCCAGCAGCTTGGTACAGGGTAACACCGGGGAGCTGTTTTTT. V and J are TRBV5-1 and TRBJ2-2; D is perhaps TRBD1 (6 bases). Germline lookup yields CDR1 SGHRS and CDR2 YFSETQ. CDR3 length equals 15 residues. Between the trimmed V and J ends, which lost 0 bases and 2 bases, there was a span of 8 bases.

The chain has TRBV5-6 and TRBJ2-1, with a possible D match to TRBD1 (6 bases). Germline CDR1 reads SGHDT; CDR2 reads YYEEEE. Trimming shortened V by 0 bases and J by 4 bases, and 11 bases separated the two germline ends. The CDR3 runs 15 residues. The CDR3 here is CASSLGDNLYNEQFF. In DNA, the CDR3 is TGTGCCAGCAGCTTGGGGGACAACCTATACAATGAGCAGTTCTTC.